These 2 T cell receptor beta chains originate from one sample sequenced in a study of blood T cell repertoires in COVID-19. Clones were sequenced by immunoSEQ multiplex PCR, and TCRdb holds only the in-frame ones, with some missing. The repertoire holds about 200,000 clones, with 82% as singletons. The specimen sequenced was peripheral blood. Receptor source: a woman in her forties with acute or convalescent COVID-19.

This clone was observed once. The CDR3, as DNA: TGCGCCAGCAGCTTGGCGTTACGAACAATTTCCTACGAGCAGTACTTC. Translating gives CASSLALRTISYEQYF. J is TRBJ2-7 and V is TRBV5-1; no clear D. The CDR3 length is 16 residues. V was cut by 0 bases and J by 1 base, with 14 bases left in between. The germline gives CDR1 SGHRS, CDR2 YFSETQ.

The CDR3 bases are TGCGCCAGCGATAGCGGGGGCATCGATGAGCAGTTCTTC. Protein: CASDSGGIDEQFF. The chain couples TRBV10-2 to TRBJ2-1, with 9 nucleotides matching TRBD2. The CDR3 totals 13 residues. J lost 8 bases, V lost 8 bases, and 7 bases had no gene match. Per the germline V gene, CDR1 is WSHSY and CDR2 is SAAADI.